Below, one T cell receptor (beta chain) is given with its context. Its antigen is as yet unknown. CDR3 size: 15 residues. Between the trimmed V and J ends, which lost 1 base and 2 bases, there was a span of 12 bases. The germline V gene has CDR1 MNHNS and CDR2 SASEGT. This specimen comes from a study of OX40 agonist ivuxolimab in advanced cancers. Across the study: Three partial responders included one hepatocellular carcinoma patient and two cutaneous melanoma patients. The study's findings and limits: Partial responders at 0.1-3.0 mg/kg had among the lowest clonal expansion.

The method was immunoSEQ multiplex PCR; TCRdb's version includes in-frame clones alone and lacks a portion of them. The sample has about 90,000 clones, 75% to 90% seen once. V is TRBV6-1 and J is TRBJ2-7; no firm D call. The sequencing used CD4+ or CD8+ T cells sorted from blood, collected in a trial of the OX40 agonist ivuxolimab. This TCR was recovered from an adult with an advanced solid tumor such as melanoma, head and neck, liver or kidney cancer. This CDR3 is CASSEDPTSPYEQYF. The CDR3 coding sequence is TGTGCCAGCAGTGAAGACCCGACCAGCCCCTACGAGCAGTACTTC.